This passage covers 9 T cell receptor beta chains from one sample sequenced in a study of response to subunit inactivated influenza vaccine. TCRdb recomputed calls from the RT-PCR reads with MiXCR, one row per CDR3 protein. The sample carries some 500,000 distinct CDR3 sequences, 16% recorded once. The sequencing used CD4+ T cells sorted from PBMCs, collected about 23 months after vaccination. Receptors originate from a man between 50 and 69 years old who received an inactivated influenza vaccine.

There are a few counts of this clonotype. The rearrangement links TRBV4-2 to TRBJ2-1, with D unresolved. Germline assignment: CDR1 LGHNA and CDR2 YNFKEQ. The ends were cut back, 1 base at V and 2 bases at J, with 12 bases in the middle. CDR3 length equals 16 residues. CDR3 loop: CASSQAVSGPYNEQFF. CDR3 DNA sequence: TGTGCCAGCAGCCAAGCGGTGTCAGGACCCTACAATGAGCAGTTCTTC.

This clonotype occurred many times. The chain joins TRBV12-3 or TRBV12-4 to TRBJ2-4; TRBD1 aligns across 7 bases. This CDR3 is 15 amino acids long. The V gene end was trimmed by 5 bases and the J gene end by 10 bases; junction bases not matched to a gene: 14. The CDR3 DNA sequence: TGTGCCAGCAGTCCGACCGGGACAGAAGGAAGGATTCAGTACTTC. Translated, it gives CASSPTGTEGRIQYF.

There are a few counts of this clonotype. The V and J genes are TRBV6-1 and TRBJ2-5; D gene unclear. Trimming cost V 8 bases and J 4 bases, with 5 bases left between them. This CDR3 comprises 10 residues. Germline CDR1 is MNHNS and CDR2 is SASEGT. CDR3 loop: CASDRETQYF. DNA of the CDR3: TGTGCCAGCGATCGAGAGACCCAGTACTTC.

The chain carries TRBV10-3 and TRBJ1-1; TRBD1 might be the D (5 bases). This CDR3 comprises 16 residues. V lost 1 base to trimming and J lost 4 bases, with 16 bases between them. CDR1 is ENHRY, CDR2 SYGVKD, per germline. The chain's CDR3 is CAISEYSRGTSTEAFF. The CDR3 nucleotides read TGTGCCATCAGTGAGTACTCGCGGGGGACGAGCACTGAAGCTTTCTTT.

CDR3 DNA sequence: TGCGCCAGCAGCCCCGAGTTGGCTAGCTCCTACGAGCAGTACTTC. Translating gives CASSPELASSYEQYF. The chain links TRBV5-1 to TRBJ2-7; D not certain. Trimming pared 4 bases from V and 0 bases from J, leaving 14 bases between. CDR1 is SGHRS and CDR2 is YFSETQ in the germline V gene. The CDR3 covers 15 residues.

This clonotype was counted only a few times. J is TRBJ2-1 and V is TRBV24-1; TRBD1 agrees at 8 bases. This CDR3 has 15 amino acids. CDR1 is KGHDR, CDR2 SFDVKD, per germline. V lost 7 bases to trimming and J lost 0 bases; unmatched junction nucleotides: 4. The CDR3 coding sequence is TGTGCCACCAGGCCAACAGGGGGCTCCTACAATGAGCAGTTCTTC. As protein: CATRPTGGSYNEQFF.

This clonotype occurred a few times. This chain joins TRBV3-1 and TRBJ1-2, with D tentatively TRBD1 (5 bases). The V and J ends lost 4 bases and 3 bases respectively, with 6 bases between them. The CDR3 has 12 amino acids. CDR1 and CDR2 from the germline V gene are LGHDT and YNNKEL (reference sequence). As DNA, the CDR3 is TGTGCCAGCAGCCCGGGACACTATGGCTACACCTTC. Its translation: CASSPGHYGYTF.

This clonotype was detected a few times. CDR3 in amino acids: CAWTRRQGALDTQYF. CDR3 in DNA: TGTGCCTGGACCCGCCGCCAGGGGGCGTTGGATACGCAGTATTTT. This sequence joins TRBV30 and TRBJ2-3; 8 nucleotides agree with TRBD1. The CDR3 runs to 15 residues. The V and J ends lost 4 bases and 6 bases, in that order; junction bases with no gene match: 12. Germline CDR1 reads GTSNPN; CDR2 reads SVGIG (reference sequence).

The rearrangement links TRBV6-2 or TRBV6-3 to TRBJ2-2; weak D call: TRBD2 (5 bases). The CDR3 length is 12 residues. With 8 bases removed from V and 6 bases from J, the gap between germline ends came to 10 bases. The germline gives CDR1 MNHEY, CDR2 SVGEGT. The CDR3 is CASQGGPGELFF. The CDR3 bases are TGTGCCAGCCAAGGAGGTCCCGGGGAGCTGTTTTTT.